The T cell receptor beta chain described here comes from a study of cytomegalovirus exposure and HLA in healthy donors. Across the whole study: Among the roughly 370 genotyped donors, around 85% were placed in the Caucasian-associated ancestry cluster.

Nominally healthy donors provided the samples, though records likely missed some immune exposures. Note on this clone: What it binds is not known.

The V and J ends lost 1 base and 0 bases, in that order; junction bases with no gene match: 15. In germline, CDR1 is MGHRA, CDR2 YSYEKL. The CDR3 contains 21 residues. 60 Vbeta and 13 Jbeta primers were used in PCR. Generated by immunoSEQ multiplex PCR, the TCRdb table keeps only in-frame clones and is missing some. The data contain fewer than 200,000 clones, 65% to 85% of them singletons. Study-wide results and limits: A few CMV-associated chains proved CMV antigen-specific in vitro. Some V segments, TRBV6-2 and TRBV6-3 among them, were indistinguishable and were therefore excluded.

The sequenced sample consisted of PBMCs. The TCR originated in a woman aged 18 to 35 in good health and CMV-seronegative. The chain employs TRBV4-1 and TRBJ1-5; 10 positions match TRBD1. The CDR3 bases are TGCGCCAGCAGCCAAGGGGGGCTCCGGGACAGGGGATCTCATAGCAATCAGCCCCAGCATTTT. It yields the protein CASSQGGLRDRGSHSNQPQHF.